One sample yielded the 10 T cell receptor beta chains listed below, sequenced in a study of CD8 T cells in Susac syndrome. Reverse transcription of roughly 0.5 to 1 ug RNA was carried out with random hexamers. TCRdb itself ran the immunoSEQ multiplex PCR reads through MiXCR, one entry per CDR3 protein. The sample lists 300,000 to 350,000 distinct CDR3 sequences, 92% seen once, with 0.06% to 0.075% in the top ten. The sample consisted of CD4+ T cells from PBMCs. The receptors were sampled from a human donor with multiple sclerosis.

The rearrangement links TRBV20-1 to TRBJ2-7; 10 bases are shared with TRBD2. CDR3 size: 17 residues. V trimming: 1 base; J trimming: 3 bases; junction bases outside the gene matches: 12. Germline CDR1 reads DFQATT; CDR2 reads SNEGSKA (reference sequence). CDR3 residues: CSARVRGTSGDVYEQYF. As DNA, the CDR3 is TGCAGTGCTAGAGTCCGAGGCACTAGCGGGGACGTCTACGAGCAGTACTTC.

The CDR3 region is CASSPRTGELKGYTF. Here the CDR3 DNA reads TGTGCCAGCTCACCTCGGACAGGGGAGTTGAAGGGCTACACCTTC. The chain uses TRBV18 and TRBJ1-2; 9 bases are a match to TRBD1. Per germline, CDR1 KGHSH and CDR2 LQKENI. The junction had 10 bases not matched to a gene; V was cut back by 3 bases and J by 8 bases. The CDR3 has 15 amino acids.

This chain uses TRBV7-9 with TRBJ1-2, with D perhaps TRBD1 (5 bases). The CDR3 contains 15 residues. The V and J ends lost 5 bases and 4 bases respectively, with 17 bases between them. Germline CDR1 is SEHNR and CDR2 is FQNEAQ (reference sequence). The CDR3 is CASSQLPGGGYGYTF. The CDR3 coding sequence is TGTGCCAGCAGCCAGCTGCCCGGGGGTGGCTATGGCTACACCTTC.

V gene TRBV6-2 or TRBV6-3 combines with J gene TRBJ2-5; 12 nucleotides line up with TRBD2. This CDR3 region has 15 residues. Germline V CDR1 and CDR2: MNHEY, SVGEGT. V lost 6 bases, J lost 4 bases, and 6 bases stayed unmatched. As DNA, the CDR3 is TGTGCCAGCAGGAAGATGACTAGCGGGAGAGAGACCCAGTACTTC. It encodes CASRKMTSGRETQYF.

The genes are TRBV2 and TRBJ1-2; TRBD1 agrees at 8 bases. J was trimmed by 1 base and V by 4 bases; bases with no gene match: 11. CDR3 length: 17 residues. The germline V gene encodes CDR1 SNHLY and CDR2 FYNNEI. CDR3 nucleotides: TGTGCCAGCAGTGTTCCGGGACAGGCACCCAGTAACTATGGCTACACCTTC. Protein sequence: CASSVPGQAPSNYGYTF.

This chain uses TRBV6-2 or TRBV6-3 with TRBJ1-4, with D maybe TRBD1 (5 bases). V gave up 2 bases and J gave up 8 bases, with 9 bases separating them. The CDR3 runs 13 residues. Germline V gene sequence: CDR1 MNHEY, CDR2 SVGEGT. The CDR3 nucleotides read TGTGCCAGCAGTTACACGGGGGACGAAAAACTGTTTTTT. Its translation: CASSYTGDEKLFF.

CDR3 coding DNA: TGTGCCAGCAGTTACTCGATTGGAGCGGGTGTTCGCCAAGAGACCCAGTACTTC. The encoded protein is CASSYSIGAGVRQETQYF. This chain joins TRBV6-5 and TRBJ2-5, with TRBD2 as a possible D gene (6 bases). The CDR3 loop spans 18 amino acids. The germline CDR1 and CDR2 sequences are MNHEY and SVGAGI. The V and J ends lost 0 bases and 1 base respectively, with 18 bases between them.

The chain joins TRBV2 to TRBJ2-7, with D perhaps matching TRBD2 (6 bases). V lost 6 bases and J 9 bases, leaving 12 bases between the germline ends. CDR3 size: 11 residues. The V gene's germline CDR1 is SNHLY and CDR2 FYNNEI. The DNA of the CDR3 is TGTGCCAGCAGGCTGGGAGGTAGGCAGTACTTC. The encoded protein is CASRLGGRQYF.

The chain combines TRBV2 with TRBJ2-7, with 10 bases identical to TRBD2. After removal of 5 bases from V and 6 bases from J, the junction contained 7 bases not matched to a gene. The CDR3 length is 14 residues. Looked up from germline, CDR1 is SNHLY and CDR2 is FYNNEI. The CDR3 DNA sequence: TGTGCCAGCAGTACCCTAGCGGGAGTTAGCGAGCAGTACTTC. As protein: CASSTLAGVSEQYF.

The chain joins TRBV3-1 to TRBJ1-5, with D uncertain. The CDR3 length is 13 residues. The V end lost 1 base, the J end lost 6 bases, and 7 bases lay between the germline ends. Looked up from germline, CDR1 is LGHDT and CDR2 is YNNKEL (reference sequence). CDR3 sequence reads: CASSQAGFQPQHF. As DNA, the CDR3 is TGTGCCAGCAGCCAAGCGGGATTTCAGCCCCAGCATTTT.